The clone carrying this T cell receptor beta chain was recorded a few times. The target antigen is unknown. Using its own MiXCR run on the reads, TCRdb lists one record per CDR3 protein. Of some 350,000 distinct CDR3 sequences in the sample, 25% to 35% are singletons; the top ten hold around 20%. This sample is drawn from a study of T cell repertoires in cytomegalovirus infection. V lost 1 base, J lost 4 bases, and 5 bases lay in between. Germline CDR1 MGHDK, CDR2 SYGVNS. The CDR3 contains 13 residues. Sample: cultured PBMCs, taken from culture after CMV antigen stimulation. The V call is TRBV25-1, the J call TRBJ2-1; D uncertain. The clonotype originates from a human donor in good health (CMV status not recorded). Some clones in this sample may be carry-over from other donors' samples. The chain's CDR3 is CASSELYYNEQFF. The CDR3 coding sequence is TGTGCCAGCAGTGAATTGTATTACAATGAGCAGTTCTTC.